The 8 T cell receptor beta chains below were found in one sample sequenced in a study of T cells in Graves' hyperthyroidism and ophthalmopathy (dated by TCRdb to about 2019). The method was multiplex PCR. This sample was sequenced with an Illumina HiSeq 2000. The TCR beta CDR3 regions were amplified from RNA transcripts. The TCR CDR3 was subjected to a first round of RT-PCR using the HTBI primer set and the Qiagen OneStep RT-PCR kit. TCRdb reanalyzed the raw reads on its own, using fastp at Q25 for trimming and MiXCR for clone calling, and kept in-frame beta chains. Rows are combined by CDR3 protein, so each entry shows the most common genes and DNA. Across this sample there are 200,000 or so distinct CDR3 sequences, with about 15% seen only once. Clones ranked in the top ten supply roughly 55% of the sample. Material: blood. The receptors were sampled from a woman aged 50 to 65 with Graves' hyperthyroidism.

The chain combines TRBV2 with TRBJ2-7; 10 nucleotides match TRBD1. This CDR3 contains 15 residues. Germline values: CDR1 SNHLY, CDR2 FYNNEI. V gave up 6 bases and J gave up 4 bases; unmatched junction bases: 9. The CDR3 sequence: CASRIDRDRGYEQYF. CDR3 sequence (DNA): TGTGCCAGCAGAATAGACCGGGACAGGGGTTACGAGCAGTACTTC.

The chain carries TRBV7-8 and TRBJ2-7; D might be TRBD1 (6 bases). Trimming took 0 bases from V and 6 from J, leaving 12 bases between them. This CDR3 is 14 amino acids long. Germline V gives CDR1 SGHVS, CDR2 FQNEAQ. Here the CDR3 DNA reads TGTGCCAGCAGCTTAGCGTGGGGGCGCGCCGAGCAGTACTTC. This sequence encodes CASSLAWGRAEQYF.

The V gene is TRBV30, the J gene TRBJ2-1; 13 positions agree with TRBD2. In germline, CDR1 is GTSNPN, CDR2 SVGIG (reference sequence). The CDR3 runs to 17 residues. With V trimmed by 3 bases and J by 3 bases, 8 bases remained unmatched. The CDR3 protein is CAWRATSGRTNYNEQFF. CDR3 sequence (DNA): TGTGCCTGGAGAGCGACTAGCGGGAGGACCAACTACAATGAGCAGTTCTTC.

This clonotype was recorded at least ten times. The V and J genes are TRBV30 and TRBJ2-4, with TRBD1 as a possible D gene (5 bases). The germline V and J ends were trimmed by 0 bases and 8 bases, with 14 bases remaining between them. The CDR3 totals 14 residues. Germline V CDR1 and CDR2: GTSNPN, SVGIG (reference sequence). CDR3 nucleotide sequence: TGTGCCTGGAGTGTAATAGCAGGGTTGCACATTCAGTACTTC. Translation: CAWSVIAGLHIQYF.

This clonotype was observed at least ten times. V usage is TRBV9 and J usage is TRBJ2-1; no clear D. The germline V gene has CDR1 SGDLS and CDR2 YYNGEE. The CDR3 is 15 residues long. Trimming stripped 0 bases from V and 4 bases from J, with 11 bases between. DNA of the CDR3: TGTGCCAGCAGCGTAGATGTTCCAGGTTACAATGAGCAGTTCTTC. Its translation: CASSVDVPGYNEQFF.

The chain has TRBV27 and TRBJ2-1, with D tentatively TRBD1 or TRBD2 (6 bases each). CDR3 length equals 17 residues. Germline V gene data show CDR1 as MNHEY and CDR2 as SMNVEV (reference sequence). The V end lost 5 bases, the J end lost 5 bases, and 22 bases lay between the germline ends. In DNA form, the CDR3 reads TGTGCCAGCAGTCCACCCTATGGGGGCGGGGTAAACAATGAGCAGTTCTTC. Its translation is CASSPPYGGGVNNEQFF.

The sample holds many counts of this clonotype. The chain joins TRBV2 to TRBJ1-1; D is ambiguous. V was pared by 2 bases and J by 5 bases, with 18 bases between. This CDR3 has 16 amino acids. CDR1 and CDR2 (germline): SNHLY, FYNNEI. CDR3 sequence reads: CASSEFSMEVGTEAFF. As DNA, the CDR3 is TGTGCCAGCAGTGAATTCTCGATGGAGGTAGGGACTGAAGCTTTCTTT.

CDR3 protein: CAWSVRQGTNTGELFF. The CDR3 coding sequence is TGTGCCTGGAGTGTCCGACAGGGCACGAACACCGGGGAGCTGTTTTTT. The chain is built from TRBV30 and TRBJ2-2; 7 nucleotides agree with TRBD1. The germline V gene encodes CDR1 GTSNPN and CDR2 SVGIG (reference sequence). V trimming: 0 bases; J trimming: 0 bases; junction bases outside the gene matches: 4. CDR3 size: 16 residues.